The 30 T cell receptor beta chains below all came from one sample that was sequenced in a study of blood T cell repertoires in COVID-19. Here immunoSEQ multiplex PCR was the method, and the copy in TCRdb shows in-frame clones only, minus some. The sample shows 76,000 or so clones, 87% of them seen only once. The sample comprised peripheral blood. These receptor sequences come from a man aged 25 to 40 with acute or convalescent COVID-19.

This chain connects TRBV7-2 to TRBJ2-5; 9 bases map to TRBD2. The V and J ends lost 5 bases and 9 bases, in that order; junction bases with no gene match: 16. The CDR3 runs 16 residues. The germline gives CDR1 SGHTA, CDR2 FQGNSA. CDR3 coding DNA: TGTGCCAGCAGCCCTGTTTCTAGCGGGGTTCTTGGTTCCCAGTACTTC. Encoded protein: CASSPVSSGVLGSQYF.

J is TRBJ1-5 and V is TRBV4-3; a weak D match, TRBD1 (6 bases). The V gene's germline CDR1 is LGHNA and CDR2 YSLEER. V was clipped by 5 bases and J by 9 bases, with 14 bases between them. The CDR3 sequence is 13 residues long. Written as DNA, the CDR3 is TGCGCCAGCAGCTTCGAGCAGGGGTGGCCCCAGCATTTT. Its translation: CASSFEQGWPQHF.

V usage is TRBV7-9 and J usage is TRBJ1-4, with 9 bases aligning to TRBD1. Per germline, CDR1 SEHNR and CDR2 FQNEAQ (reference sequence). With 0 bases clipped from V and 7 bases from J, the junction kept 3 bases outside the gene matches. The CDR3 sequence is 15 residues long. The CDR3 DNA reads TGTGCCAGCAGCTTAGCCGGGACAGGGACTGAAAAACTGTTTTTT. Its protein product is CASSLAGTGTEKLFF.

Only one count was recorded for this clone. The V and J genes are TRBV5-1 and TRBJ2-7; 9 positions match TRBD2. J lost 3 bases, V lost 4 bases, and 8 bases had no gene match. The CDR3 extends over 15 amino acids. Germline assignment: CDR1 SGHRS and CDR2 YFSETQ. The CDR3 protein is CASSRTGSGGYEQYF. The DNA of the CDR3 is TGCGCCAGCAGCCGGACGGGTAGCGGGGGCTACGAGCAGTACTTC.

The rearrangement uses TRBV9 and TRBJ1-5; D is ambiguous. Germline CDR1 is SGDLS and CDR2 is YYNGEE. V dropped 0 bases and J dropped 0 bases, with 13 bases sitting between them. The CDR3 is 17 amino acids. The CDR3 DNA follows: TGTGCCAGCAGCGTAGGGGCCATCCCCGGTAGCAATCAGCCCCAGCATTTT. Translated: CASSVGAIPGSNQPQHF.

The genes are TRBV10-3 and TRBJ2-7, with 7 bases identical to TRBD1. This CDR3 is built from 14 residues. CDR1 is ENHRY, CDR2 SYGVKD, per germline. The trim removed 3 bases at V and 4 bases at J, leaving 6 bases unmatched. The CDR3 DNA follows: TGTGCCATCAGTGATCCGGGACAGTCATACGAGCAGTACTTC. It yields the protein CAISDPGQSYEQYF.

This chain uses TRBV29-1 with TRBJ2-7; D gene uncertain. Germline V CDR1 and CDR2: SQVTM, ANQGSEA. Trimming took off 3 bases at V and 1 base at J, with 4 bases between the two ends. The CDR3 runs to 11 residues. This CDR3 is CSVESSYEQYF. CDR3 sequence (DNA): TGCAGCGTTGAGTCGTCCTACGAGCAGTACTTC.

The chain uses TRBV4-2 and TRBJ2-7; D perhaps matches TRBD2 (8 bases). The V gene's germline CDR1 is LGHNA and CDR2 YNFKEQ. The CDR3 covers 17 residues. Between the trimmed V and J ends, which lost 0 bases and 0 bases, there was a span of 15 bases. The DNA for the CDR3 is TGTGCCAGCAGCCAAGACGGGAGGGGGCGAAGCTCCTACGAGCAGTACTTC. It is translated as CASSQDGRGRSSYEQYF.

The J gene is TRBJ2-7, the V gene TRBV11-2, with D perhaps TRBD2 (5 bases). The CDR3 is 15 amino acids. Germline assignment: CDR1 SGHAT and CDR2 FQNNGV. V lost 5 bases and J lost 0, with 14 bases in between. The CDR3 spells CASSPLGGHSYEQYF. The CDR3 region has the DNA TGTGCCAGCAGCCCCTTGGGCGGGCACTCCTACGAGCAGTACTTC. The full variable domain, its missing parts supplied by reference TRBV11-2 and TRBJ2-7, is EAGVAQSPRYKIIEKRQSVAFWCNPISGHATLYWYQQILGQGPKLLIQFQNNGVVDDSQLPKDRFSAERLKGVDSTLKIQPAKLEDSAVYLCASSPLGGHSYEQYFGPGTRLTVT.

The rearrangement uses TRBV5-1 and TRBJ1-2; D may be TRBD1 (5 bases). The germline CDR1 and CDR2 sequences are SGHRS and YFSETQ. V lost 4 bases, J lost 3 bases, and 13 bases lay in between. The CDR3 is 14 residues long. The CDR3 coding sequence is TGCGCCAGCAGCAGGGGAGGAGGGGACTATGGCTACACCTTC. Translation: CASSRGGGDYGYTF. The variable domain in full, with the rest retrieved from reference TRBV5-1 and TRBJ1-2, is KAGVTQTPRYLIKTRGQQVTLSCSPISGHRSVSWYQQTPGQGLQFLFEYFSETQRNKGNFPGRFSGRQFSNSRSEMNVSTLELGDSALYLCASSRGGGDYGYTFGSGTRLTVV.

The chain recombines TRBV28 with TRBJ1-2; 10 bases match TRBD1. The CDR3 consists of 13 residues. The junction had 3 bases not matched to a gene; V was cut back by 6 bases and J by 5 bases. Germline V gene sequence: CDR1 MDHEN, CDR2 SYDVKM. CDR3 sequence: CASRGDRGYGYTF. CDR3 DNA sequence: TGTGCCAGCAGGGGGGACAGGGGATATGGCTACACCTTC.

V usage is TRBV28 and J usage is TRBJ2-3; 9 bases align to TRBD2. CDR1 is MDHEN, CDR2 SYDVKM, per germline. Unmatched junction bases numbered 8, after V lost 3 bases and J lost 4 bases. The CDR3 has 16 amino acids. CDR3 amino acids: CASSFDSSGRADTQYF. CDR3 sequence (DNA): TGTGCCAGCAGTTTCGATAGTAGCGGGAGAGCAGATACGCAGTATTTT. The entire variable domain, with the rest obtained from reference TRBV28 and TRBJ2-3, is as follows: DVKVTQSSRYLVKRTGEKVFLECVQDMDHENMFWYRQDPGLGLRLIYFSYDVKMKEKGDIPEGYSVSREKKERFSLILESASTNQTSMYLCASSFDSSGRADTQYFGPGTRLTVL.

The V call is TRBV29-1, the J call TRBJ2-1; D perhaps matches TRBD2 (6 bases). Germline V gene data show CDR1 as SQVTM and CDR2 as ANQGSEA. This CDR3 contains 15 residues. V shed 8 bases and J shed 2 bases, with 19 bases lying between them. The CDR3 sequence is CSLGGLEMAYNEQFF. The CDR3, as DNA: TGCAGCCTAGGAGGGCTTGAGATGGCCTACAATGAGCAGTTCTTC.

In its sample, this clone was seen once. This chain uses TRBV4-3 with TRBJ2-5, with no clear D. Germline V gene sequence: CDR1 LGHNA, CDR2 YSLEER. V lost 3 bases, J lost 1 base, and 9 bases lay in between. The CDR3 is 14 residues long. The CDR3: CASSHTAFQETQYF. The CDR3 bases are TGCGCCAGCAGCCATACTGCGTTCCAAGAGACCCAGTACTTC.

The chain is built from TRBV7-9 and TRBJ2-4; D is perhaps TRBD1 (5 bases). The germline V and J ends were trimmed by 3 bases and 3 bases, with 24 bases remaining between them. The CDR3 totals 19 residues. Looked up from germline, CDR1 is SEHNR and CDR2 is FQNEAQ (reference sequence). The DNA for the CDR3 is TGTGCCAGCAGCTTTCAGGGAACGACTGGGCGGATTGGCAAAAACATTCAGTACTTC. Translation: CASSFQGTTGRIGKNIQYF.

The V gene is TRBV5-6, the J gene TRBJ1-4; a weak D match, TRBD1 (5 bases). The germline V and J ends were trimmed by 3 bases and 8 bases, with 11 bases remaining between them. CDR1 is SGHDT, CDR2 YYEEEE, per germline. The CDR3 has 13 amino acids. CDR3 in amino acids: CASSWGGEEKLFF. For the CDR3, the DNA is TGTGCCAGCAGCTGGGGCGGGGAAGAAAAACTGTTTTTT.

J is TRBJ1-6 and V is TRBV9; no definite D call. The ends were cut back, 0 bases at V and 8 bases at J, with 6 bases in the middle. The CDR3 has 13 amino acids. Germline CDR1 reads SGDLS; CDR2 reads YYNGEE. This CDR3 is CASSVVTDSPLHF. The CDR3 coding sequence is TGTGCCAGCAGCGTAGTCACGGATTCACCCCTCCACTTT.

The V and J genes are TRBV19 and TRBJ1-2, with D perhaps TRBD1 (5 bases). With 0 bases removed from V and 8 bases from J, the gap between germline ends came to 7 bases. Germline loops: CDR1 LNHDA, CDR2 SQIVND (reference sequence). The CDR3 spans 12 residues. CDR3 coding DNA: TGTGCCAGTAGTATAGAAAGGGGCGGCTACACCTTC. It encodes CASSIERGGYTF.

This chain links TRBV27 with TRBJ1-1, with 12 bases aligning to TRBD1. The trim removed 4 bases at V and 6 bases at J, leaving 6 bases unmatched. The CDR3 loop spans 15 amino acids. Per the germline V gene, CDR1 is MNHEY and CDR2 is SMNVEV (reference sequence). DNA of the CDR3: TGTGCCAGCAGTTCCCCCGGGACAGGGGGCCCTGAAGCTTTCTTT. As protein: CASSSPGTGGPEAFF.

The gene calls are TRBV6-5 and TRBJ2-3, with 8 bases aligning to TRBD2. V lost 5 bases to trimming and J lost 1 base; unmatched junction nucleotides: 2. Germline assignment: CDR1 MNHEY and CDR2 SVGAGI. The CDR3 loop spans 14 amino acids. The CDR3 nucleotides are TGTGCCAGCAGTCAGACTAGCGGCACAGATACGCAGTATTTT. Protein: CASSQTSGTDTQYF.

This chain uses TRBV27 with TRBJ2-1, with D unclear. Germline V gene sequence: CDR1 MNHEY, CDR2 SMNVEV (reference sequence). CDR3 length: 10 residues. The CDR3 loop is CDPRYNEQFF. The CDR3 DNA reads TGTGATCCGCGCTACAATGAGCAGTTCTTC.

The chain links TRBV28 to TRBJ2-5; D is possibly TRBD2 (5 bases). CDR1 is MDHEN and CDR2 is SYDVKM in the germline V gene. V dropped 2 bases and J dropped 7 bases, with 11 bases sitting between them. The CDR3 runs to 13 residues. The CDR3: CASSLLALGTQYF. The CDR3 coding sequence is TGTGCCAGCAGTTTACTAGCTCTGGGGACCCAGTACTTC.

V and J are TRBV27 and TRBJ1-1, with TRBD1 as a possible D gene (6 bases). Trimming took off 2 bases at V and 4 bases at J, with 11 bases between the two ends. Germline assignment: CDR1 MNHEY and CDR2 SMNVEV (reference sequence). The CDR3 is made up of 14 amino acids. The CDR3 loop is CASSLGPGATEAFF. The CDR3 region has the DNA TGTGCCAGCAGTTTAGGTCCAGGGGCCACTGAAGCTTTCTTT.

The chain has TRBV2 and TRBJ2-7, with no clear D. The CDR3 length is 11 residues. The germline V gene encodes CDR1 SNHLY and CDR2 FYNNEI. V lost 8 bases and J lost 3, with 8 bases in between. In DNA, the CDR3 is TGTGCCAGCGCCTCGGGCTACGAGCAGTACTTC. It translates to CASASGYEQYF. The variable domain in full, with the rest retrieved from reference TRBV2 and TRBJ2-7, is EPEVTQTPSHQVTQMGQEVILRCVPISNHLYFYWYRQILGQKVEFLVSFYNNEISEKSEIFDDQFSVERPDGSNFTLKIRSTKLEDSAMYFCASASGYEQYFGPGTRLTVT.

The chain recombines TRBV12-3 or TRBV12-4 with TRBJ1-6; perhaps TRBD1 as D (6 bases). V was clipped by 6 bases and J by 9 bases, with 9 bases between them. This CDR3 comprises 12 residues. CDR3 sequence: CASRTGLSPLHF. The CDR3 nucleotides are TGTGCCAGCAGGACAGGTCTTTCACCCCTCCACTTT.

The chain couples TRBV30 to TRBJ2-2; D perhaps matches TRBD2 (6 bases). The CDR3 consists of 14 residues. The V and J ends lost 3 bases and 6 bases respectively, with 14 bases between them. Germline V lookup: CDR1 GTSNPN, CDR2 SVGIG (reference sequence). The CDR3 protein is CAWRPPAGPGELFF. CDR3 DNA: TGTGCCTGGAGGCCCCCGGCGGGGCCCGGGGAGCTGTTTTTT.

The chain carries TRBV18 and TRBJ2-2, with 8 positions matching TRBD1. This CDR3 is 16 amino acids long. J lost 2 bases, V lost 3 bases, and 5 bases had no gene match. Germline V gene data show CDR1 as KGHSH and CDR2 as LQKENI. CDR3 in amino acids: CASSPPGTGNTGELFF. CDR3 nucleotides: TGTGCCAGCTCACCGCCCGGGACAGGCAACACCGGGGAGCTGTTTTTT.

The gene calls are TRBV5-1 and TRBJ2-7; no clear D gene. There are 14 residues in the CDR3. The ends were cut back, 6 bases at V and 2 bases at J, with 15 bases in the middle. The germline gives CDR1 SGHRS, CDR2 YFSETQ. CDR3 sequence (DNA): TGCGCCAGCACCCTCGACTCGACTGCCTACGAGCAGTACTTC. It specifies CASTLDSTAYEQYF.

The chain has TRBV27 and TRBJ2-3, with 8 bases matching TRBD2. Germline V gene sequence: CDR1 MNHEY, CDR2 SMNVEV (reference sequence). The CDR3 totals 15 residues. The ends lost 7 bases at V and 1 base at J; junction bases unmatched: 7. In DNA form, the CDR3 reads TGTGCCAGCACCCGAAAGACTAGCGGCACAGATACGCAGTATTTT. Translated, it gives CASTRKTSGTDTQYF.

CDR3 nucleotide sequence: TGTGCCAGCAGCTTAGGGGGGACTAGCGGGGCTTACGAGCAGTACTTC. Translating it yields CASSLGGTSGAYEQYF. V gene TRBV7-2 combines with J gene TRBJ2-7; 13 bases fit TRBD2. This CDR3 is built from 16 residues. Germline CDR1 SGHTA, CDR2 FQGNSA. V was pared by 1 base and J by 4 bases, with 4 bases of the junction left unmatched.